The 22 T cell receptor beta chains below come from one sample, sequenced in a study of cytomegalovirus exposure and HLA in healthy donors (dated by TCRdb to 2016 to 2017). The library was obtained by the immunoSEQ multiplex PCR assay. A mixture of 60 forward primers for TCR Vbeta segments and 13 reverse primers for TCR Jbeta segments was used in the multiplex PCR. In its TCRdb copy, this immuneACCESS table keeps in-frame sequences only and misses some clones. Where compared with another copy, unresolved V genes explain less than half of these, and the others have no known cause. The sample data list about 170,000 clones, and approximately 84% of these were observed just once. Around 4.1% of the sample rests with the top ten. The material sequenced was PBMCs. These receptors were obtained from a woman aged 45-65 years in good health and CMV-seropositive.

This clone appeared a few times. The DNA for the CDR3 is TGTGCCAGCAGTTACTTTCGGGGAGACACTGAAGCTTTCTTT. This encodes CASSYFRGDTEAFF. V is TRBV6-5 and J is TRBJ1-1; no firm D call. In germline, CDR1 is MNHEY, CDR2 SVGAGI. Trimming took off 1 base at V and 3 bases at J, with 9 bases between the two ends. The CDR3 totals 14 residues.

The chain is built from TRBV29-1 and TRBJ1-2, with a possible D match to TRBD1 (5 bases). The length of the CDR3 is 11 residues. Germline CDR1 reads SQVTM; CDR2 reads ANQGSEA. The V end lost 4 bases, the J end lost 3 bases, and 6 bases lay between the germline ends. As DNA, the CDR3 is TGCAGCGTTGGACAGCACTATGGCTACACCTTC. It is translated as CSVGQHYGYTF. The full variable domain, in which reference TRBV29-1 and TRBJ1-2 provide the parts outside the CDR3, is SAVISQKPSRDICQRGTSLTIQCQVDSQVTMMFWYRQQPGQSLTLIATANQGSEATYESGFVIDKFPISRPNLTFSTLTVSNMSPEDSSIYLCSVGQHYGYTFGSGTRLTVV.

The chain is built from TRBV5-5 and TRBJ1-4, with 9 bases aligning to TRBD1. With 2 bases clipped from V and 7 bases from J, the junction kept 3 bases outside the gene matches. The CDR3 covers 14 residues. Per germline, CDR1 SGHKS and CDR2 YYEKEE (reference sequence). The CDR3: CASSLRQGGEKLFF. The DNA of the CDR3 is TGTGCCAGCAGCTTACGACAGGGGGGTGAAAAACTGTTTTTT.

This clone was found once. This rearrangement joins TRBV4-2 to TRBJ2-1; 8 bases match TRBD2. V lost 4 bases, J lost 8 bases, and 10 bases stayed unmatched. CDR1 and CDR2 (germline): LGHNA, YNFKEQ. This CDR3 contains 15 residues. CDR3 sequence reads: CASSRTGGASDEQFF. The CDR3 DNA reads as TGTGCCAGCAGCCGGACCGGGGGGGCCAGCGATGAGCAGTTCTTC.

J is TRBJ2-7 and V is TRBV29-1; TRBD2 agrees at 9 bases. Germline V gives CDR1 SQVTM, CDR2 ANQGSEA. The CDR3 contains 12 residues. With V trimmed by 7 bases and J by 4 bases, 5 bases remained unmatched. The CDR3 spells CSGLAGPYEQYF. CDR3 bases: TGCAGCGGGCTAGCGGGACCTTACGAGCAGTACTTC.

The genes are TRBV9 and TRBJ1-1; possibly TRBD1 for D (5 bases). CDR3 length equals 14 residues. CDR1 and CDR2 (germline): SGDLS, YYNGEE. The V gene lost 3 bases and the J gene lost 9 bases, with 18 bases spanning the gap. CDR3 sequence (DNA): TGTGCCAGCAGCGCAGATTCAGGGATAGGAAAAGCTTTCTTT. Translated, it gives CASSADSGIGKAFF.

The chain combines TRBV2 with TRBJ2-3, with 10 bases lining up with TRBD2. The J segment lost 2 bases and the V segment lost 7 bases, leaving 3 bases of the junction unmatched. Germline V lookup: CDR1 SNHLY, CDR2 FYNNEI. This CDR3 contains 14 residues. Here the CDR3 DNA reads TGTGCCAGCACTAGCGGGGGATTCACAGATACGCAGTATTTT. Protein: CASTSGGFTDTQYF.

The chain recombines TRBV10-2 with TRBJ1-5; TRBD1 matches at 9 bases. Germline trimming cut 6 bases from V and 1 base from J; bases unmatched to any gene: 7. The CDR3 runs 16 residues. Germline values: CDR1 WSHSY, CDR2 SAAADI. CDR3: CASSATGGPSNQPQHF. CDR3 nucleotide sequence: TGCGCCAGCAGCGCGACAGGGGGTCCGAGCAATCAGCCCCAGCATTTT.

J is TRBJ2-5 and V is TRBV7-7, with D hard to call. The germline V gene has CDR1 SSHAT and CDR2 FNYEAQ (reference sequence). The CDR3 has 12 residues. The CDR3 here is CAIGGLRETQYF. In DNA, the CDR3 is TGTGCTATAGGCGGTCTTCGGGAGACCCAGTACTTC.

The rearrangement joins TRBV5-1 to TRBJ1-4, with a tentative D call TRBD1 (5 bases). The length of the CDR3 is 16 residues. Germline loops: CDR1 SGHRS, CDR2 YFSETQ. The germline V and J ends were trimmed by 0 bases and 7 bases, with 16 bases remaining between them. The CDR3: CASSLDPGLATEKLFF. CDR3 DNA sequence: TGCGCCAGCAGCTTGGATCCGGGACTCGCAACTGAAAAACTGTTTTTT.

Written as DNA, the CDR3 is TGTGCAAGTCGCTTAGGTAGAAGTTACGCAGGGAGGCCGGGCTGCAATCAGCCCCAGCATTTT. This encodes CASRLGRSYAGRPGCNQPQHF. J is TRBJ1-5 and V is TRBV12-2. TRBV12-2 is flagged as a pseudogene. This CDR3 region has 21 residues.

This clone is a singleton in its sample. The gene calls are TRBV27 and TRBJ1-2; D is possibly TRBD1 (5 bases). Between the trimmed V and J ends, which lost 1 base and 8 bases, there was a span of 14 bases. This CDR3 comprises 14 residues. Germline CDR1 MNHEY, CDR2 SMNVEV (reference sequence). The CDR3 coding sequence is TGTGCCAGCAGTTTATGGCAGGGCGAGTCGGGCTACACCTTC. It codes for CASSLWQGESGYTF.

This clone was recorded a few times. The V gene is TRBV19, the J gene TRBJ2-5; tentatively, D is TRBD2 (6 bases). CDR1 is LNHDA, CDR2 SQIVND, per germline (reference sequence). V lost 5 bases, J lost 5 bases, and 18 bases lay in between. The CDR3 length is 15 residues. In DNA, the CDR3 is TGTGCCAGTAGTCTCAGGAGGGGCAGCGGGGAGACCCAGTACTTC. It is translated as CASSLRRGSGETQYF.

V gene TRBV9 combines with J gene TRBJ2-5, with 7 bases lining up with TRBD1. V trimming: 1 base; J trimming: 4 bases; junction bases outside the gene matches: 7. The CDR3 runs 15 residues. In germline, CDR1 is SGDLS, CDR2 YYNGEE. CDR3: CASSVQTGAGETQYF. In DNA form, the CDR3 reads TGTGCCAGCAGCGTACAAACAGGGGCTGGAGAGACCCAGTACTTC. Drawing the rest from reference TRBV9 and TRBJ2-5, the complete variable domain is DSGVTQTPKHLITATGQRVTLRCSPRSGDLSVYWYQQSLDQGLQFLIQYYNGEERAKGNILERFSAQQFPDLHSELNLSSLELGDSALYFCASSVQTGAGETQYFGPGTRLLVL.

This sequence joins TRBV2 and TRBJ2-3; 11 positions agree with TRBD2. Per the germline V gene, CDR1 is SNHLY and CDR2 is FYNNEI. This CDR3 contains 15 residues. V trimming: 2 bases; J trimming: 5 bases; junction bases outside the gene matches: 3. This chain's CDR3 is CASSELAGGLDTQYF. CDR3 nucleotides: TGTGCCAGCAGTGAACTAGCGGGAGGATTAGATACGCAGTATTTT.

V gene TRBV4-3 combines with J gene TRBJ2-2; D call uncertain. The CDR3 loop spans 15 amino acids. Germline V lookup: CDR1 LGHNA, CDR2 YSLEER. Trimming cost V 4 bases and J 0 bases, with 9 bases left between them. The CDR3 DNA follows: TGCGCCAGCAGCCTTCGGAGTTCGAACACCGGGGAGCTGTTTTTT. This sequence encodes CASSLRSSNTGELFF.

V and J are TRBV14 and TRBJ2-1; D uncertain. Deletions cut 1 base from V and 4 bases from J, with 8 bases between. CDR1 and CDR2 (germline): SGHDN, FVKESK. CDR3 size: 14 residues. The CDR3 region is CASSQASQYNEQFF. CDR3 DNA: TGTGCCAGCAGCCAAGCCTCCCAGTACAATGAGCAGTTCTTC.

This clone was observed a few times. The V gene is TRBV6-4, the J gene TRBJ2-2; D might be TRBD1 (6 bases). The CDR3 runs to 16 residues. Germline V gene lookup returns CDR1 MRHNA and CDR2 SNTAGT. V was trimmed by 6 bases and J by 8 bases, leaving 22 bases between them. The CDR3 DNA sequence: TGTGCCAGCAGCCAAACAGGGACCCTGGGTGGGGGGGAGCTGTTTTTT. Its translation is CASSQTGTLGGGELFF.

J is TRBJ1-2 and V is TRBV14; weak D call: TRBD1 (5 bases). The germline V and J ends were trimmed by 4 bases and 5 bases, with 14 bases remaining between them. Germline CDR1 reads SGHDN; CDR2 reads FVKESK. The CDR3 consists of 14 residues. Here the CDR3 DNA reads TGTGCCAGCAGCCGACTATGGGGGGAATATGGCTACACCTTC. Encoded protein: CASSRLWGEYGYTF.

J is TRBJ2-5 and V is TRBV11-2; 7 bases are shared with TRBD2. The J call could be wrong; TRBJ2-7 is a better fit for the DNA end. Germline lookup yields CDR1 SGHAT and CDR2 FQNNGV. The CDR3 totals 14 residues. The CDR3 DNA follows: TGTGCCAGCAGCTTAGTACCTAGCGGTTACGAGCAGTACTTC. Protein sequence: CASSLVPSGYEQYF.

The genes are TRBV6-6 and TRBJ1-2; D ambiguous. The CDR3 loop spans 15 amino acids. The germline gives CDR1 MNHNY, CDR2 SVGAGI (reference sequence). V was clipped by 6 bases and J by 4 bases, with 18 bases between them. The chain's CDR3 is CASRDPGANLYGYTF. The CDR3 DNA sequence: TGTGCCAGCAGGGATCCGGGAGCCAACCTCTATGGCTACACCTTC.

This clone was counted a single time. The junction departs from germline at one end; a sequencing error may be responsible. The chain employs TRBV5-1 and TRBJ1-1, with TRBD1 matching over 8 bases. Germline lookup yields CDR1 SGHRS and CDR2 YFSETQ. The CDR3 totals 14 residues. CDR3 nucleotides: TGCGCCAGCAGCTGGGAAGGACAGGGTGGTGAAACTTTCTTT. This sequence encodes CASSWEGQGGETFF.